Shown below are 5 T cell receptor beta chains from a single sample sequenced in a study of T cell responses to AZD1222 COVID-19 vaccine. Libraries were prepared by immunoSEQ multiplex PCR; TCRdb keeps only in-frame clonotypes and omits some of them. The table shows tens of thousands of clones, with more than 75% occurring only once. The source was peripheral blood, collected on day 0 of AZD1222 vaccination. The source is an adult in good health.

The J gene is TRBJ2-3, the V gene TRBV7-3, with 10 bases that match TRBD1. The CDR3 runs 16 residues. Germline CDR1 and CDR2: SGHTA and FQGTGA. The V gene end was trimmed by 4 bases and the J gene end by 1 base; junction bases not matched to a gene: 5. CDR3 residues: CASSYRTGGGTDTQYF. For the CDR3, the DNA is TGTGCCAGCAGCTATCGGACAGGGGGTGGCACAGATACGCAGTATTTT.

The chain employs TRBV7-9 and TRBJ1-5; no definite D call. Germline V gene sequence: CDR1 SEHNR, CDR2 FQNEAQ (reference sequence). This CDR3 comprises 12 residues. The V gene lost 5 bases and the J gene lost 7 bases, with 9 bases spanning the gap. DNA for the CDR3: TGTGCCAGCAGCCCTATGGACCAGCCCCAGCATTTT. It yields the protein CASSPMDQPQHF.

The rearrangement joins TRBV6-5 to TRBJ1-5, with a tentative D call TRBD1 (5 bases). The CDR3 is made up of 12 amino acids. V gave up 8 bases and J gave up 7 bases, with 12 bases separating them. Germline CDR1 reads MNHEY; CDR2 reads SVGAGI. This CDR3 is CASLTPGQPQHF. CDR3 in DNA: TGTGCCAGCCTGACCCCAGGGCAGCCCCAGCATTTT.

A few counts support this clone. The CDR3 region has the DNA TGTGCCACCCGGGGACAGGGGCTTCGGAATGAGCAGTTCTTC. Encoded protein: CATRGQGLRNEQFF. V is TRBV24-1 and J is TRBJ2-1; 10 positions agree with TRBD1. V was clipped by 9 bases and J by 7 bases; unmatched bases: 8. CDR1 and CDR2 (germline): KGHDR, SFDVKD. The CDR3 contains 14 residues.

The chain carries TRBV13 and TRBJ2-5; 10 bases match TRBD2. The ends lost 1 base at V and 0 bases at J; junction bases unmatched: 2. This CDR3 has 16 amino acids. Germline loops: CDR1 PRHDT, CDR2 FYEKMQ (reference sequence). The CDR3 region is CASSLVSGGHQETQYF. The CDR3 DNA follows: TGTGCCAGCAGCTTAGTTAGCGGGGGGCACCAAGAGACCCAGTACTTC.